These T cell receptor beta chains were read from a single sample in a study of identical twins. One entry per CDR3 protein results from TCRdb running MiXCR on the 5' RACE reads. The sample consists of 650,000 to 750,000 distinct CDR3 sequences, less than 25% of them appearing once. The same data also contributed to another study, on T cells expressing NK-cell markers.

Sequenced input: PBMCs. Receptors were obtained from a woman between 18 and 29 years old in good health. Each CDR3 is given with its conserved first and last residue. Fields, in order: D gene, V gene, J gene, clone size, CDR3 protein, CDR3 DNA. D genes are given only for firm matches. A clone size is listed for some rows: how often the clone was seen (once, few, many), or a class if it is expanded.

>-|TRBV12-3/TRBV12-4|TRBJ2-1|-
CASSFNVGAFNEQFF
TGTGCCAGCAGTTTTAACGTGGGGGCATTCAATGAGCAGTTCTTC
>-|TRBV5-1|TRBJ2-7|-
CASRAGYYEQYF
TGCGCCAGCAGAGCAGGGTACTACGAGCAGTACTTC
>-|TRBV3-1|TRBJ1-2|-
CASSQDLRGNYGYTF
TGTGCCAGCAGCCAAGATTTGCGGGGTAACTATGGCTACACCTTC
>TRBD2|TRBV10-3|TRBJ2-1|-
CAISEGLAGGNEQFF
TGTGCCATCAGTGAAGGACTAGCGGGAGGCAATGAGCAGTTCTTC
>TRBD2|TRBV7-2|TRBJ2-4|few
CASSFRLAGGAKNIQYF
TGTGCCAGCAGCTTCCGACTAGCGGGAGGGGCCAAAAACATTCAGTACTTC
>TRBD2|TRBV6-2/TRBV6-3|TRBJ2-1|-
CASSHLAGTYNEQFF
TGTGCCAGCAGCCACCTAGCGGGAACCTACAATGAGCAGTTCTTC
>TRBD1|TRBV10-3|TRBJ1-6|many
CAINQGEGPLHF
TGTGCCATCAATCAGGGGGAGGGCCCCCTCCACTTT
>TRBD2|TRBV6-1|TRBJ2-3|-
CASRPGLAGDTQYF
TGTGCCAGCAGACCGGGACTAGCGGGTGACACGCAGTATTTT
>-|TRBV29-1|TRBJ2-1|few
CSVIGGRSYNEQFF
TGCAGCGTTATAGGAGGGCGCTCCTACAATGAGCAGTTCTTC
>-|TRBV12-3/TRBV12-4|TRBJ2-1|many
CASSLGQPEQFF
TGTGCCAGCAGTTTAGGTCAGCCCGAGCAGTTCTTC
>-|TRBV12-5|TRBJ2-2|few
CASGARGTGELFF
TGTGCTAGTGGTGCGAGGGGGACCGGGGAGCTGTTTTTT
>TRBD2|TRBV6-1|TRBJ2-1|-
CASRTSGRYNEQFF
TGTGCCAGCAGGACTAGCGGTCGCTACAATGAGCAGTTCTTC
>-|TRBV6-5|TRBJ1-1|few
CASSYSGSTEAFF
TGTGCCAGCAGTTACTCGGGGTCCACTGAAGCTTTCTTT
>-|TRBV11-2|TRBJ2-1|-
CASSDVWGDEQFF
TGTGCCAGCAGCGACGTATGGGGCGATGAGCAGTTCTTC
>TRBD1|TRBV29-1|TRBJ1-2|few
CSVEDRQGSNYGYTF
TGCAGCGTTGAAGATCGACAGGGGTCAAACTATGGCTACACCTTC
>TRBD2|TRBV5-1|TRBJ2-7|-
CASSLVPAGGPYEQYF
TGCGCCAGCAGCTTGGTTCCAGCGGGGGGGCCCTACGAGCAGTACTTC
>-|TRBV7-6|TRBJ2-7|few
CASSLEGADAYEQYF
TGTGCCAGCAGCTTAGAAGGGGCAGACGCTTACGAGCAGTACTTC